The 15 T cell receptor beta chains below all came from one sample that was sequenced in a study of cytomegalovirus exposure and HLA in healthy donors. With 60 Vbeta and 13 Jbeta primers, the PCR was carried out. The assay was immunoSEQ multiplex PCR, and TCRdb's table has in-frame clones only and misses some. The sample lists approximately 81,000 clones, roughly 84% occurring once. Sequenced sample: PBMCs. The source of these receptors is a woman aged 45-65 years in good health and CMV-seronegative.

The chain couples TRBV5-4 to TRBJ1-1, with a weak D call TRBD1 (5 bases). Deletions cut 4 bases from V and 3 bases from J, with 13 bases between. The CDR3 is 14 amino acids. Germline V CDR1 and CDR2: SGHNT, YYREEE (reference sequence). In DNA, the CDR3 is TGTGCCAGCAGCCCTGGGGGGTCGGACACTGAAGCTTTCTTT. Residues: CASSPGGSDTEAFF.

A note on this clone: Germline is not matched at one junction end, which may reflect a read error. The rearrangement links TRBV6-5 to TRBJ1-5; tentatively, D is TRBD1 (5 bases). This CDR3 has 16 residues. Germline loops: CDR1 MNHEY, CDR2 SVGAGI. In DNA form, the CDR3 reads TGTGCCAGCAGCTACTCGGGACTCCAGTCAAATCAGCCCCAGCATTTT. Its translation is CASSYSGLQSNQPQHF.

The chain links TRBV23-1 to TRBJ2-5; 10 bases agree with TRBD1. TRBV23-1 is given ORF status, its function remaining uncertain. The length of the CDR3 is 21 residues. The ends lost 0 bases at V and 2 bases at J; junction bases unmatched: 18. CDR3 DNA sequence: TGCGCCAGCAGTCAATCAACAGGGACAGGGGATCAGCTTAGCGGGCAAGAGACCCAGTACTTC. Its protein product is CASSQSTGTGDQLSGQETQYF.

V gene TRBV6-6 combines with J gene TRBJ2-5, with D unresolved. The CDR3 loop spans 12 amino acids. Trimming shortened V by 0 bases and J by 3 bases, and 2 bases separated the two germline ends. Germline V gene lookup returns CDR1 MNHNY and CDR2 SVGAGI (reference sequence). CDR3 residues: CASSYSKETQYF. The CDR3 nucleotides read TGTGCCAGCAGTTACTCTAAAGAGACCCAGTACTTC.

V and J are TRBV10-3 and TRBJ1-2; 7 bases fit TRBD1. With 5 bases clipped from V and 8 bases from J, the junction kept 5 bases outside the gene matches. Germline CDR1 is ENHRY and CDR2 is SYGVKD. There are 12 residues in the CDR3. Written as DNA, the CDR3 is TGTGCCATCAGTCCCGGGACAGCGGGCTACACCTTC. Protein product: CAISPGTAGYTF.

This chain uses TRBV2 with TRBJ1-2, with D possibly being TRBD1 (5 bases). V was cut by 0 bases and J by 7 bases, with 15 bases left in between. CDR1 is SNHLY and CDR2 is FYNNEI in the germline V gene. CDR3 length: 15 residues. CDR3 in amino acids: CASSEAAGGYGGYTF. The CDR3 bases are TGTGCCAGCAGTGAAGCTGCGGGGGGTTACGGTGGCTACACCTTC.

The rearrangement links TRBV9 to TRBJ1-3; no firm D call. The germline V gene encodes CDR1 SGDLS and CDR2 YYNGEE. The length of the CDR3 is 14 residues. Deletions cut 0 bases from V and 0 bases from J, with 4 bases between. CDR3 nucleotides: TGTGCCAGCAGCGTAGCCAGCTCTGGAAACACCATATATTTT. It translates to CASSVASSGNTIYF.

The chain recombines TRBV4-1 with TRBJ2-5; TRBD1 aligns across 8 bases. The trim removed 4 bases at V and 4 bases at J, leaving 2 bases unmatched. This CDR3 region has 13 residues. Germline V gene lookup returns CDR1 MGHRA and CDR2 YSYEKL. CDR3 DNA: TGCGCCAGCAGCCCCAGGGGGCGAGAGACCCAGTACTTC. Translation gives CASSPRGRETQYF.

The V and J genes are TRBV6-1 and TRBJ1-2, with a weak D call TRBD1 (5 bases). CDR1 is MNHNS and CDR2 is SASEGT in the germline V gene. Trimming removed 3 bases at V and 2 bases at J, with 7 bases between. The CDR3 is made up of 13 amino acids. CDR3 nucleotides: TGTGCCAGCAGTGAGGCAGGGAACTATGGCTACACCTTC. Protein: CASSEAGNYGYTF.

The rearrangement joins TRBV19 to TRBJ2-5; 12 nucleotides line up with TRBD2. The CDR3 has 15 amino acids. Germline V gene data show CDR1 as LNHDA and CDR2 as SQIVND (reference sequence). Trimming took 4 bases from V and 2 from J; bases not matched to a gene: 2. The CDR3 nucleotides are TGTGCCAGTAGTAGTGGACTAGCGGGGCAAGAGACCCAGTACTTC. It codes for CASSSGLAGQETQYF. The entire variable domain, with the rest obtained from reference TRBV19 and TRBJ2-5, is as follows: DGGITQSPKYLFRKEGQNVTLSCEQNLNHDAMYWYRQDPGQGLRLIYYSQIVNDFQKGDIAEGYSVSREKKESFPLTVTSAQKNPTAFYLCASSSGLAGQETQYFGPGTRLLVL.

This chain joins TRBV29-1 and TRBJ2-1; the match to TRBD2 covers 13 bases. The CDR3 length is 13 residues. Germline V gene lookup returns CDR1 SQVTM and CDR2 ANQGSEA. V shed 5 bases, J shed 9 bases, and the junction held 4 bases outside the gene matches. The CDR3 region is CSVRLAGGAEQFF. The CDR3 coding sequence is TGCAGCGTTCGACTAGCGGGAGGTGCTGAGCAGTTCTTC.

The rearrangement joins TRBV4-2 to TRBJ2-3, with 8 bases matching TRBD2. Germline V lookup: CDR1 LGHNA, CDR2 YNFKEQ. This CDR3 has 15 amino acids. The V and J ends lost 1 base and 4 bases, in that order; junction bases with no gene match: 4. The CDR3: CASSQGAGAPDTQYF. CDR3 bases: TGTGCCAGCAGCCAAGGAGCGGGAGCTCCAGATACGCAGTATTTT.

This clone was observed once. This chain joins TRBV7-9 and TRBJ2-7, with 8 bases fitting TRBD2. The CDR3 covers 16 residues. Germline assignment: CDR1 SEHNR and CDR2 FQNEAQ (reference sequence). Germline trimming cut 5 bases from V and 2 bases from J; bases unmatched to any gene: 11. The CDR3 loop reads CASSSRGGQVTYEQYF. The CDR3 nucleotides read TGTGCCAGCAGCAGTCGGGGGGGGCAGGTGACCTACGAGCAGTACTTC.

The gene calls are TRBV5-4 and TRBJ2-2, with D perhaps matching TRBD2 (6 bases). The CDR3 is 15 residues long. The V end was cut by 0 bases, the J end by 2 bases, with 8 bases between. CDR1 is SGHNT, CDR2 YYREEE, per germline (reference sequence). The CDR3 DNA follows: TGTGCCAGCAGCTTGGCGGGACTTAACACCGGGGAGCTGTTTTTT. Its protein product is CASSLAGLNTGELFF.

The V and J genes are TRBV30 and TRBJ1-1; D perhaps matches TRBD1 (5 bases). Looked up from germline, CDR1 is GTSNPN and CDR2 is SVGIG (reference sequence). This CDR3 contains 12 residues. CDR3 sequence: CALGGEVIEAFF. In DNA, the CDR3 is TGTGCTCTTGGGGGGGAAGTGATTGAAGCTTTCTTT. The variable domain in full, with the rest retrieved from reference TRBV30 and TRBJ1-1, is SQTIHQWPATLVQPVGSPLSLECTVEGTSNPNLYWYRQAAGRGLQLLFYSVGIGQISSEVPQNLSASRPQDRQFILSSKKLLLSDSGFYLCALGGEVIEAFFGQGTRLTVV.